Below are 11 T cell receptor beta chains sequenced from a single sample in a study of PD-L1 blockade in urothelial cancer. Time point here: peripheral blood 6 weeks after treatment start. TCRdb keeps only in-frame clones here, not all; method: immunoSEQ multiplex PCR. The sample lists some 120,000 clones; around 93% were seen once. Here the sequenced sample was PBMCs, taken around atezolizumab (anti-PD-L1) treatment. These receptors were taken from a man in his fifties or sixties with urothelial cancer.

This chain links TRBV9 with TRBJ2-3, with 10 bases fitting TRBD2. This CDR3 contains 15 residues. The V gene's germline CDR1 is SGDLS and CDR2 YYNGEE. After removal of 7 bases from V and 3 bases from J, the junction contained 8 bases not matched to a gene. This CDR3 reads CASHSGGASTDTQYF. CDR3 nucleotide sequence: TGTGCCAGCCACAGCGGGGGGGCTTCAACAGATACGCAGTATTTT.

The gene calls are TRBV7-2 and TRBJ2-7; 8 nucleotides align to TRBD1. CDR1 and CDR2 from the germline V gene are SGHTA and FQGNSA. This CDR3 has 15 amino acids. Trimming at V came to 1 base and at J to 3 bases, leaving 5 bases not matched to a gene. CDR3 DNA sequence: TGTGCCAGCAGCTTAGTTGGGACAGGCGTCTACGAGCAGTACTTC. It is translated as CASSLVGTGVYEQYF.

The chain combines TRBV27 with TRBJ2-3; 13 nucleotides agree with TRBD2. The V gene end was trimmed by 2 bases and the J gene end by 4 bases; junction bases not matched to a gene: 18. The CDR3 has 21 residues. Germline V gene data show CDR1 as MNHEY and CDR2 as SMNVEV (reference sequence). The CDR3 reads CASSLTGWAVTSGRAADTQYF. DNA of the CDR3: TGTGCCAGCAGTTTAACCGGCTGGGCCGTTACTAGCGGGAGGGCCGCAGATACGCAGTATTTT.

The chain joins TRBV10-3 to TRBJ1-2; TRBD1 agrees at 7 bases. Germline assignment: CDR1 ENHRY and CDR2 SYGVKD. J was trimmed by 7 bases and V by 0 bases; bases with no gene match: 5. This CDR3 region has 14 residues. CDR3 in DNA: TGTGCCATCAGTGAGTCGAAGGGGGCAAGTGGCTACACCTTC. Translation: CAISESKGASGYTF.

J is TRBJ2-7 and V is TRBV6-1, with 10 nucleotides matching TRBD1. The CDR3 is 14 amino acids. CDR1 is MNHNS, CDR2 SASEGT, per germline. V dropped 4 bases and J dropped 4; count of bases not matched to a gene: 4. CDR3 sequence reads: CASSATGGQYEQYF. CDR3 sequence (DNA): TGTGCCAGCAGTGCGACAGGGGGCCAGTACGAGCAGTACTTC.

The V gene is TRBV7-9, the J gene TRBJ2-7; 8 bases map to TRBD1. CDR1 SEHNR and CDR2 FQNEAQ come from the germline V gene (reference sequence). This CDR3 has 15 amino acids. The ends lost 1 base at V and 4 bases at J; junction bases unmatched: 6. CDR3 DNA: TGTGCCAGCAGCTTAGGGTGGGACAGGAAGTACGAGCAGTACTTC. Amino acids: CASSLGWDRKYEQYF.

The V call is TRBV30, the J call TRBJ1-6; D uncertain. Per germline, CDR1 GTSNPN and CDR2 SVGIG (reference sequence). There are 14 residues in the CDR3. Trimming pared 0 bases from V and 5 bases from J, leaving 8 bases between. In DNA form, the CDR3 reads TGTGCCTGGAGTGTTACGGGAAATAATTCACCCCTCCACTTT. The encoded protein is CAWSVTGNNSPLHF.

The gene calls are TRBV28 and TRBJ2-1; D remains ambiguous. CDR3 length equals 12 residues. CDR1 MDHEN and CDR2 SYDVKM come from the germline V gene. Trimming stripped 5 bases from V and 6 bases from J, with 8 bases between. The CDR3 spells CASSLNRNEQFF. The DNA for the CDR3 is TGTGCCAGCAGTCTTAATCGCAATGAGCAGTTCTTC.

The chain couples TRBV2 to TRBJ1-2; 7 nucleotides align to TRBD1. With 4 bases clipped from V and 8 bases from J, the junction kept 7 bases outside the gene matches. The CDR3 covers 13 residues. CDR1 and CDR2 (germline): SNHLY, FYNNEI. The CDR3 DNA sequence: TGTGCCAGCAGTGCCCGACAGGGTGGGGGCTACACCTTC. Amino acids: CASSARQGGGYTF.

The chain uses TRBV2 and TRBJ1-5; the D is unclear. The CDR3 is 14 residues long. Germline loops: CDR1 SNHLY, CDR2 FYNNEI. The V end lost 5 bases, the J end lost 4 bases, and 12 bases lay between the germline ends. CDR3 sequence: CASSLYGVNQPQHF. The CDR3 DNA reads TGTGCCAGCAGTCTCTACGGGGTGAATCAGCCCCAGCATTTT.

This clone was seen more than once but under ten times. The V call is TRBV14, the J call TRBJ2-7; 9 nucleotides align to TRBD2. Per the germline V gene, CDR1 is SGHDN and CDR2 is FVKESK. The CDR3 runs 14 residues. V lost 0 bases, J lost 12 bases, and 9 bases stayed unmatched. The CDR3 DNA follows: TGTGCCAGCAGCCAAGACCTAGCGGGGCACCTCAGGTACTTC. This sequence encodes CASSQDLAGHLRYF.